This T cell receptor beta chain was documented in a study of blood T cell repertoires in COVID-19. The overall study: Specimens from acute and convalescent COVID-19 originated in the United States, Italy and Spain. Sample material is recorded as cDNA or gDNA derived from T cells, B-cell-depleted T cells, or PBMCs.

As originally analysed: Amplification of reference gene primers provided the estimated nucleated cell counts. Here immunoSEQ multiplex PCR was the method, and the copy in TCRdb shows in-frame clones only, minus some. The DNA gave D and trimming, while V, J and clone size come from that table. The sample holds more than 90,000 clones, 86% seen once. Per germline, CDR1 LNHDA and CDR2 SQIVND (reference sequence). The CDR3 consists of 16 residues. Trimming removed 5 bases from V and 6 bases from J; junction bases left unmatched: 7. The genes are TRBV19 and TRBJ2-1; 13 bases match TRBD2. Sequenced input: peripheral blood. This clonotype was sampled from a man aged 40-49 years with acute or convalescent COVID-19. CDR3 loop: CASSLFRTSGGNEQFF. The CDR3 DNA follows: TGTGCCAGTAGTTTATTCCGGACTAGCGGGGGCAATGAGCAGTTCTTC.